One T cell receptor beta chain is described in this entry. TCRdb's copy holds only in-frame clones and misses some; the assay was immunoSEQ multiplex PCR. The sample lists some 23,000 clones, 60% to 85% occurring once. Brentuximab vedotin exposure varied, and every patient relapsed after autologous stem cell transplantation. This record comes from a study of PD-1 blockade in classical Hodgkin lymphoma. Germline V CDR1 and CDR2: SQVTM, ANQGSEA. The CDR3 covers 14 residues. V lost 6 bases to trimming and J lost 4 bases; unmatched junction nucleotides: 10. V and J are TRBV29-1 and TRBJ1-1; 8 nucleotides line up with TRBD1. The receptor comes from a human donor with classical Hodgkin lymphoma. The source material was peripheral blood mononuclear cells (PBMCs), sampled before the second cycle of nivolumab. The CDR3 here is CSVHDRGVGTEAFF. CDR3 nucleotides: TGCAGCGTACACGACAGGGGAGTGGGCACTGAAGCTTTCTTT.